The subject of this entry is one TCR beta chain. Base qualities are missing; no much larger clone stands one base away. The time point label corresponds to: cells obtained before transplantation from donor or recipient. In the mixed lymphocyte reactions, roughly 200,000 CFSE-labeled pre-transplant responders were plated with roughly 200,000 irradiated violet-dye-labeled stimulators and cultured for 6 days. Proliferating CD3+CD4+CFSE-low and CD3+CD8+CFSE-low responder cells were FACS-sorted on a BD Influx sorter after the mixed lymphocyte reaction. V is clipped by 4 bases and J by 0 bases, and the sequence between their germline boundaries is 10 bases long. The CDR3 measures 14 amino acids from cysteine to phenylalanine. Here the CDR3 DNA is all that survives: 42 bases in frame from base 1. From a lookup of the germline V gene (reference sequence), CDR1 and CDR2 are SGHKS and YYEKEE. This specimen comes from a study of graft-versus-host responses after intestinal transplantation (dated by TCRdb to about 2021). For context, the study as a whole: The transplants that recipients got were multivisceral, liver-intestinal, or isolated intestinal. All recipients received anti-thymocyte globulin induction followed by maintenance tacrolimus and steroids for around three years. Graft-versus-host and host-versus-graft alloreactive T cell clones were tracked in the graft, circulation and bone marrow after intestinal transplantation using bulk TCR-beta CDR3 sequencing. Alloreactive clones were identified by sequencing pre-transplant mixed lymphocyte reaction products and comparing these products with unstimulated pre-transplant donor and recipient T cells. A cohort of approximately 24 intestinal transplant recipients, including one retransplant, was enrolled, and a few patients lacking pretransplant specimens were excluded. Donor T cell macrochimerism was defined as a peak of at least 4% donor T cells among recipient peripheral blood mononuclear cells. Rather than being sequenced by the commercial service, samples from three later patients were sequenced in-house on an Illumina MiSeq and processed with MiXCR.

Summary of the overall study and its limitations: Early after transplant, declines in HvG clones were associated with peak levels of circulating GvH clones. Conclusions were limited by the relatively low number and heterogeneity of intestinal transplant patients. Patients with donor T cell macrochimerism had high GvH to HvG T cell clonal ratios in their allografts. GvH clones were found in recipient bone marrow, and some of the GvH clones appeared earlier in ileal mucosa or blood, which is consistent with an intestinal mucosal origin.

Library generation was performed with the immunoSEQ multiplex PCR assay. For most patients, genomic DNA was isolated with the Qiagen DNeasy Blood and Tissue Kit and shipped frozen to Adaptive Biotechnologies for TCR sequencing. For most patients, genomic DNA was subjected to high-throughput TCR-beta CDR3 sequencing by Adaptive Biotechnologies. The authors processed their data as follows. TCR sequencing data for 15 to 20 patients were retrieved from Adaptive's ImmunoSEQ software; three other patients were processed with MiXCR and VDJtools. To correct CD4 versus CD8 sorting errors, any sequence found in both subsets at a frequency ratio below 5:1 was removed. CDR3 nucleotide sequences shared between donor and recipient were removed because their origin could not be assigned. At least 2-fold expansion over unstimulated cells and a minimum CFSE-low frequency of 0.002% (template counts) or 0.001% (read counts) were required for clones to be classified as alloreactive. A clone was considered mappable if detected in the sequenced pre-transplant spleen, lymph node, or MLR CFSE-low populations of the donor or recipient. Cumulative frequency of alloreactive clones was calculated as a percentage of all sequences weighted by copy number. TCRdb holds this immuneACCESS table with in-frame rearrangements only. Some clones are missing; in checked studies, unresolved V genes explain under half, and the rest has no known cause. D and trimming come from the DNA, and the V and J calls and clone size come from that table. The sample table shows 15,000 to 20,000 clones, and around 40% are seen once. Clones ranked in the top ten supply 1.5% to 2% of the sample.

Recombination joined TRBV5-5 with TRBJ1-2; perhaps TRBD1 is the D gene, with 5 bases matching. The sequence derives from a human patient who was an organ donor for intestinal transplantation. The sequences come from alloreactive CD4+ T cells from a mixed lymphocyte reaction culture, collected before transplantation. The sample's cell subset or site label is to be understood as: CFSE-low proliferating T cells sorted from roughly 6-day pre-transplant mixed lymphocyte reaction (GvH or HvG direction). The nucleotides are TGTGCCAGCAGCCCCGGGGCACCTAACTATGGCTACACCTTC. The resulting protein is CASSPGAPNYGYTF.